Below are 11 T cell receptor beta chains sequenced from a single sample in a study of CD8+ T cells in alopecia areata. RNA, once extracted, was reverse transcribed into cDNA for use as the sequencing template. Sequencing used immunoSEQ multiplex PCR; TCRdb keeps in-frame clones, though not all of them. The sample has about 150,000 clones, 45% to 60% seen once. Sequenced material: CD8+ T cells sorted from blood, taken at week 0. All receptors derive from a human donor with alopecia areata.

This clone was seen only once. The J gene is TRBJ2-7, the V gene TRBV5-6; weak D call: TRBD1 (6 bases). In germline, CDR1 is SGHDT, CDR2 YYEEEE. The CDR3 contains 15 residues. V dropped 2 bases and J dropped 3 bases, with 15 bases sitting between them. DNA for the CDR3: TGTGCCAGCAGCTTCACAGGGCAGGGTGACTACGAGCAGTACTTC. It encodes CASSFTGQGDYEQYF.

In its sample, this clone was seen a few times. V gene TRBV30 combines with J gene TRBJ2-7; 9 bases align to TRBD1. The CDR3 spans 14 residues. Germline values: CDR1 GTSNPN, CDR2 SVGIG (reference sequence). With 2 bases clipped from V and 2 bases from J, the junction kept 4 bases outside the gene matches. Written as DNA, the CDR3 is TGTGCCTGGAGTTCCGGGACAGGGACCTACGAGCAGTACTTC. Translation gives CAWSSGTGTYEQYF.

The chain has TRBV30 and TRBJ1-2; D is undetermined. The V and J ends lost 0 bases and 0 bases respectively, with 14 bases between them. CDR1 and CDR2 from the germline V gene are GTSNPN and SVGIG (reference sequence). This CDR3 has 16 amino acids. The CDR3 here is CAWSVHTHHTNYGYTF. In DNA, the CDR3 is TGTGCCTGGAGTGTGCACACACACCACACTAACTATGGCTACACCTTC.

V usage is TRBV7-2 and J usage is TRBJ2-1; 12 bases map to TRBD2. The CDR3 runs 15 residues. The V and J ends lost 3 bases and 10 bases, in that order; junction bases with no gene match: 7. CDR1 SGHTA and CDR2 FQGNSA come from the germline V gene. CDR3 in DNA: TGTGCCAGCAGCTTTGAGACTAGCGGGGGCAGAGAGCAGTTCTTC. Translation gives CASSFETSGGREQFF.

The rearrangement uses TRBV7-9 and TRBJ1-2; D not certain. The CDR3 contains 15 residues. V gave up 1 base and J gave up 0 bases, with 9 bases separating them. The germline V gene encodes CDR1 SEHNR and CDR2 FQNEAQ (reference sequence). The CDR3 is CASSLGTASNYGYTF. CDR3 nucleotides: TGTGCCAGCAGCTTAGGAACAGCTTCTAACTATGGCTACACCTTC.

This rearrangement joins TRBV4-2 to TRBJ2-7; D remains ambiguous. The CDR3 has 11 amino acids. Germline V gene sequence: CDR1 LGHNA, CDR2 YNFKEQ. V dropped 0 bases and J dropped 5 bases, with 2 bases sitting between them. CDR3 sequence (DNA): TGTGCCAGCAGCCAAGACGACGAGCAGTACTTC. This gives the protein CASSQDDEQYF.

This clone was recorded a few times. The CDR3 spells CASRKGAGNSPLHF. CDR3 in DNA: TGTGCCAGCAGGAAAGGGGCGGGTAATTCACCCCTCCACTTT. The chain is built from TRBV25-1 and TRBJ1-6, with a possible D match to TRBD1 (5 bases). CDR1 and CDR2 from the germline V gene are MGHDK and SYGVNS. The CDR3 contains 14 residues. Trimming left V 6 bases short and J 6 bases short, with 12 bases between.

The chain uses TRBV4-3 and TRBJ2-1; 7 nucleotides align to TRBD1. V was pared by 0 bases and J by 3 bases, with 2 bases of the junction left unmatched. The V gene's germline CDR1 is LGHNA and CDR2 YSLEER. This CDR3 contains 15 residues. The CDR3 nucleotides read TGCGCCAGCAGCCAAGAAAGGACAGGCTACAATGAGCAGTTCTTC. It yields the protein CASSQERTGYNEQFF.

With respect to this clone: Different DNA sequences within this sample yield the same CDR3. The rearrangement uses TRBV6-5 and TRBJ2-7; TRBD2 is a possible D gene (6 bases). Germline CDR1 MNHEY, CDR2 SVGAGI. The ends were cut back, 3 bases at V and 1 base at J, with 10 bases in the middle. CDR3 size: 14 residues. CDR3 DNA: TGTGCCAGCAGTTATGGCAGCGGGTCCTACGAGCAGTACTTC. It specifies CASSYGSGSYEQYF.

V gene TRBV5-1 combines with J gene TRBJ2-1; D remains unclear. Germline-derived CDR1 and CDR2 are SGHRS and YFSETQ. CDR3 length equals 12 residues. V was shortened by 2 bases and J by 7 bases, with 7 bases between the two germline ends. The chain's CDR3 is CASSLHGNEQFF. CDR3 bases: TGCGCCAGCAGCTTACACGGGAATGAGCAGTTCTTC.

This chain links TRBV30 with TRBJ2-1, with 14 bases matching TRBD2. The CDR3 consists of 16 residues. The V gene's germline CDR1 is GTSNPN and CDR2 SVGIG (reference sequence). The J segment lost 8 bases and the V segment lost 4 bases, leaving 10 bases of the junction unmatched. The CDR3 nucleotides are TGTGCCTGGACCGGGACTAGCGGGGGCCCAAGGGATGAGCAGTTCTTC. Translation: CAWTGTSGGPRDEQFF.